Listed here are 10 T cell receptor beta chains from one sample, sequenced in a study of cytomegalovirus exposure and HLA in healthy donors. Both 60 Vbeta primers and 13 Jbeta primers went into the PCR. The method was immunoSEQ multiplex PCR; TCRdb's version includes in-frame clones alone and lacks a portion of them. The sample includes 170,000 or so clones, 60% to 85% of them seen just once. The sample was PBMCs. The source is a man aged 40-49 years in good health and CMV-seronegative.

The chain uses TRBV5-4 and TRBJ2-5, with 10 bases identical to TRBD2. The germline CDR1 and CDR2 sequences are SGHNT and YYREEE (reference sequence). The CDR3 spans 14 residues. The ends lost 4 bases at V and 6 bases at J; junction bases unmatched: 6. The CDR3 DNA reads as TGTGCCAGCAGCGCCTCTAGCGGGAGTAAGACCCAGTACTTC. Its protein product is CASSASSGSKTQYF.

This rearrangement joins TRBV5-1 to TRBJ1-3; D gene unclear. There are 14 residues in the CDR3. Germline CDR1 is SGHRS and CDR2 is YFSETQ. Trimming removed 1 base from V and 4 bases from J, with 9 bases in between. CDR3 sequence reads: CASSLSVQGNTIYF. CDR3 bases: TGCGCCAGCAGCTTGTCAGTACAAGGAAACACCATATATTTT.

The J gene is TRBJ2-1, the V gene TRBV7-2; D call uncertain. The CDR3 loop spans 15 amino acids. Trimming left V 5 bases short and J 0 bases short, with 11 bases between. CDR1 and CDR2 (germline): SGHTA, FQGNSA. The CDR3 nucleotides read TGTGCCAGCAGCCCCTTCTACCCCTCCTACAATGAGCAGTTCTTC. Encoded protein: CASSPFYPSYNEQFF.

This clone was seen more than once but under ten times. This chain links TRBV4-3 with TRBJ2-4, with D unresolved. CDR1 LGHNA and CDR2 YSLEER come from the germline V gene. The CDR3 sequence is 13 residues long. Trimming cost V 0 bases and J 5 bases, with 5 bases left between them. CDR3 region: CASSQETENIQYF. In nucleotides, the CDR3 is TGCGCCAGCAGCCAAGAAACAGAAAACATTCAGTACTTC.

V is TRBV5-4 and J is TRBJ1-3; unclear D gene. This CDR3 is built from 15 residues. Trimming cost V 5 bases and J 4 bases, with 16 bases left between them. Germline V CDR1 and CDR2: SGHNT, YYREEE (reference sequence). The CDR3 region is CASSRHLDGGNTIYF. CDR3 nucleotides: TGTGCCAGCAGTCGACACCTTGACGGAGGAAACACCATATATTTT.

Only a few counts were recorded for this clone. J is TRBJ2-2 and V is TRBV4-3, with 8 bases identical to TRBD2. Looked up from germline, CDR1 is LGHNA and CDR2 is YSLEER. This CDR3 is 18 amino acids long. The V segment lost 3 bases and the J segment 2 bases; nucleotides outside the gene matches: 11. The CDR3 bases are TGCGCCAGCAGCCAGGGGTGGGGAAGCGGGGGCAACACCGGGGAGCTGTTTTTT. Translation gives CASSQGWGSGGNTGELFF.

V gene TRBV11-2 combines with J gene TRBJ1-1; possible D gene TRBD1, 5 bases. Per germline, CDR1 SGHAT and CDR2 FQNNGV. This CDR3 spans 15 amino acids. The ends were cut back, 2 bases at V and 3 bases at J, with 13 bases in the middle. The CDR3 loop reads CASSLRGTGHTEAFF. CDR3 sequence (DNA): TGTGCCAGCAGCTTACGGGGGACGGGACACACTGAAGCTTTCTTT.

CDR3 region: CASSYSNNEQFF. CDR3 bases: TGTGCCAGCAGTTACTCTAACAATGAGCAGTTCTTC. The V gene is TRBV6-5, the J gene TRBJ2-1, with no clear D. The germline V gene encodes CDR1 MNHEY and CDR2 SVGAGI. This CDR3 has 12 residues. The V end lost 0 bases, the J end lost 5 bases, and 2 bases lay between the germline ends.

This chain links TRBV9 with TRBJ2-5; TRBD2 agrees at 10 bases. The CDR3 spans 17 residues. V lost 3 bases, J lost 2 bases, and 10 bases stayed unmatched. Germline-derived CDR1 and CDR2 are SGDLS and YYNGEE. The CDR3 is CASSARGAGGPQETQYF. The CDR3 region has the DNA TGTGCCAGCAGCGCCCGGGGAGCGGGAGGGCCGCAAGAGACCCAGTACTTC.

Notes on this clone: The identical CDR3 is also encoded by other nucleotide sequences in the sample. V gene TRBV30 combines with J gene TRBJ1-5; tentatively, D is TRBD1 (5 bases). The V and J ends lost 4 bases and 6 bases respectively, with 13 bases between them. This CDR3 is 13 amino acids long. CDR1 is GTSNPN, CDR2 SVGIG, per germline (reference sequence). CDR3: CAWTGGGGQPQHF. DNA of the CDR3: TGTGCCTGGACCGGGGGGGGTGGTCAGCCCCAGCATTTT.